The 19 T cell receptor beta chains below all came from one sample that was sequenced in a study of regulatory T cells in long-lasting Graves disease. CDR3 regions were amplified by Arm-PCR using iRepertoire HTBI primers to build TCR beta libraries. MiXCR, run by TCRdb on the multiplex PCR reads, gives a single entry per CDR3 protein. This sample has roughly 520,000 distinct CDR3 sequences, with around 11% found just once. This sample's time point: newly diagnosed GD, antithyroid drugs for less than 3 months. RNA isolated from PBMCs was used to make the TCR library. These data are also associated with another study on T cells in Graves' hyperthyroidism and ophthalmopathy.

The sample consisted of peripheral blood mononuclear cells (PBMCs), taken at new diagnosis, from a patient treated with antithyroid drugs. The receptor source for this set is a woman in her twenties or thirties with Graves disease.

This clonotype was observed many times. This chain uses TRBV27 with TRBJ2-2, with D maybe TRBD2 (6 bases). Per germline, CDR1 MNHEY and CDR2 SMNVEV (reference sequence). V was trimmed by 8 bases and J by 2 bases, leaving 18 bases between them. The CDR3 consists of 16 residues. The CDR3 spells CASSWAIGSNTGELFF. The CDR3 DNA sequence: TGTGCCAGCTCCTGGGCTATCGGGAGTAACACCGGGGAGCTGTTTTTT.

The J gene is TRBJ2-1, the V gene TRBV18; 9 bases match TRBD2. The V gene's germline CDR1 is KGHSH and CDR2 LQKENI. The V segment lost 2 bases and the J segment 0 bases; nucleotides outside the gene matches: 2. The CDR3 has 16 amino acids. The CDR3 sequence is CASSPGLAISYNEQFF. CDR3 coding DNA: TGTGCCAGCTCACCAGGACTAGCGATCTCCTACAATGAGCAGTTCTTC. Together with reference TRBV18 and TRBJ2-1, the CDR3 gives the full variable domain: NAGVMQNPRHLVRRRGQEARLRCSPMKGHSHVYWYRQLPEEGLKFMVYLQKENIIDESGMPKERFSAEFPKEGPSILRIQQVVRGDSAAYFCASSPGLAISYNEQFFGPGTRLTVL.

This clonotype has more than one count but fewer than ten. The chain links TRBV9 to TRBJ1-6; 7 bases map to TRBD1. Trimming removed 6 bases from V and 7 bases from J; junction bases left unmatched: 4. There are 13 residues in the CDR3. Germline V CDR1 and CDR2: SGDLS, YYNGEE. The CDR3, as DNA: TGTGCCAGCACAAGGGACAGCAATTCACCCCTCCACTTT. Translation gives CASTRDSNSPLHF.

The table lists this clonotype with a few counts. The V call is TRBV3-1, the J call TRBJ2-5; 8 bases are a match to TRBD1. This CDR3 is built from 17 residues. CDR1 and CDR2 from the germline V gene are LGHDT and YNNKEL (reference sequence). Trimming took 3 bases from V and 0 from J; bases not matched to a gene: 9. The CDR3 nucleotides are TGTGCCAGCAGCCAGGATTCAGGGGGCTCCTACCAAGAGACCCAGTACTTC. Translating gives CASSQDSGGSYQETQYF.

This clonotype was seen at least ten times. This chain uses TRBV25-1 with TRBJ2-3; TRBD2 matches 13 bases. Near its end, the DNA agrees better with TRBJ2-5, so the J call may be wrong. The CDR3 consists of 16 residues. The germline V gene has CDR1 MGHDK and CDR2 SYGVNS. CDR3 bases: TGTGCCAGCAGTTCCTGGACTAGCGGGAGTTCGGAGACCCAGTACTTC. Its protein product is CASSSWTSGSSETQYF.

This clonotype was recorded many times. V is TRBV12-3 or TRBV12-4 and J is TRBJ1-1; 9 bases align to TRBD1. The CDR3 loop spans 13 amino acids. V shed 6 bases, J shed 8 bases, and the junction held 7 bases outside the gene matches. CDR3 DNA: TGTGCCAGCAGCCGGGACAGGGTTAGGGAAGCTTTCTTT. Residues: CASSRDRVREAFF.

This clonotype was observed many times. V is TRBV28 and J is TRBJ1-6, with TRBD1 matching over 7 bases. CDR3 length: 15 residues. J lost 7 bases, V lost 5 bases, and 8 bases had no gene match. Germline V gives CDR1 MDHEN, CDR2 SYDVKM. CDR3 coding DNA: TGTGCCAGCAGTCCCCAGACAGGGCTGAATTCACCCCTCCACTTT. Protein: CASSPQTGLNSPLHF.

There are many counts of this clonotype. The J gene is TRBJ2-1, the V gene TRBV19, with 10 bases fitting TRBD2. This CDR3 region has 16 residues. V lost 6 bases, J lost 1 base, and 6 bases stayed unmatched. Germline V gene sequence: CDR1 LNHDA, CDR2 SQIVND (reference sequence). The CDR3 here is CASSRSSGGSYNEQFF. CDR3 bases: TGTGCCAGTAGCCGTAGTAGCGGGGGGTCCTACAATGAGCAGTTCTTC.

The V gene is TRBV18, the J gene TRBJ2-5, with 11 nucleotides matching TRBD2. The CDR3 consists of 15 residues. CDR1 and CDR2 from the germline V gene are KGHSH and LQKENI. V lost 0 bases to trimming and J lost 5 bases; unmatched junction nucleotides: 2. The CDR3 nucleotides read TGTGCCAGCTCACCACCGGCTAGCGGGAGGGAGACCCAGTACTTC. Translated, it gives CASSPPASGRETQYF.

This clonotype appeared many times. The chain uses TRBV18 and TRBJ1-1, with 7 bases fitting TRBD1. The CDR3 length is 15 residues. With 0 bases clipped from V and 5 bases from J, the junction kept 6 bases outside the gene matches. The germline V gene has CDR1 KGHSH and CDR2 LQKENI. CDR3 sequence reads: CASSPPGRGRTEAFF. CDR3 bases: TGTGCCAGCTCACCACCCGGCAGGGGGAGAACTGAAGCTTTCTTT. Looking up the rest from reference TRBV18 and TRBJ1-1 gives the full variable domain: NAGVMQNPRHLVRRRGQEARLRCSPMKGHSHVYWYRQLPEEGLKFMVYLQKENIIDESGMPKERFSAEFPKEGPSILRIQQVVRGDSAAYFCASSPPGRGRTEAFFGQGTRLTVV.

This clonotype was seen ten or more times. This chain links TRBV27 with TRBJ2-1; D call uncertain. V gave up 0 bases and J gave up 9 bases, with 6 bases separating them. CDR3 size: 12 residues. The germline gives CDR1 MNHEY, CDR2 SMNVEV (reference sequence). The CDR3 region is CASSLSAREQFF. CDR3 DNA: TGTGCCAGCAGTTTATCGGCTCGTGAGCAGTTCTTC.

Ten or more counts support this clonotype. The chain uses TRBV29-1 and TRBJ1-2; tentative D call: TRBD1 (5 bases). Germline V CDR1 and CDR2: SQVTM, ANQGSEA. The CDR3 spans 13 residues. V was shortened by 0 bases and J by 6 bases, with 11 bases between the two germline ends. The CDR3 bases are TGCAGCGTTGAAGATGGGACGAGAGATGGCTACACCTTC. Amino acid sequence: CSVEDGTRDGYTF.

This clonotype showed up many times. The chain links TRBV7-9 to TRBJ1-6; no firm D call. V was pared by 5 bases and J by 7 bases, with 9 bases between. In germline, CDR1 is SEHNR, CDR2 FQNEAQ (reference sequence). The CDR3 covers 13 residues. The CDR3 bases are TGTGCCAGCAGCCCCGTGGAGAATTCACCCCTCCACTTT. Its protein is CASSPVENSPLHF.

This clonotype turned up a few times. CDR3 protein: CASSLVELALPSYNEQFF. CDR3 DNA: TGTGCCAGCAGTTTAGTCGAGCTAGCTTTACCCTCCTACAATGAGCAGTTCTTC. This sequence joins TRBV12-3 or TRBV12-4 and TRBJ2-1; TRBD2 is a possible D gene (5 bases). There are 18 residues in the CDR3. V was trimmed by 1 base and J by 0 bases, leaving 16 bases between them.

The chain joins TRBV15 to TRBJ1-2; D is perhaps TRBD1 (5 bases). The V and J ends lost 3 bases and 3 bases respectively, with 14 bases between them. The CDR3 runs 15 residues. Germline loops: CDR1 LNHNV, CDR2 YYDKDF (reference sequence). The chain's CDR3 is CATSSFAGYYYGYTF. CDR3 nucleotide sequence: TGTGCCACCAGCAGCTTTGCAGGGTACTACTATGGCTACACCTTC.

As to this clonotype: Since a far larger clone is one base different, this is likely a read error. The V gene is TRBV4-2, the J gene TRBJ2-7; 11 bases match TRBD2. This CDR3 is 15 amino acids long. V lost 4 bases to trimming and J lost 2 bases; unmatched junction nucleotides: 4. Germline CDR1 and CDR2: LGHNA and YNFKEQ. In nucleotides, the CDR3 is TGTGCCAGCAGCCCACGACTAGCGGGACCCTACGAGCAGTACTTC. Protein: CASSPRLAGPYEQYF.

There are a few counts of this clonotype. V usage is TRBV6-9 and J usage is TRBJ1-2, with a tentative D call TRBD1 (6 bases). CDR1 is MNHGY and CDR2 is SVAAGI in the germline V gene. Trimming shortened V by 4 bases and J by 4 bases, and 10 bases separated the two germline ends. CDR3 length: 13 amino acids. The CDR3 bases are TGTGCCAGCAGTTCACAGGGCACCTATGGCTACACCTTC. Its translation: CASSSQGTYGYTF.

In its sample, this clonotype was seen many times. The rearrangement uses TRBV12-3 or TRBV12-4 and TRBJ2-4, with 11 nucleotides matching TRBD2. The V segment lost 6 bases and the J segment 7 bases; nucleotides outside the gene matches: 8. This CDR3 contains 15 residues. The CDR3 bases are TGTGCCAGCAGCGATCCCGGGACTAGCGGTAACATTCAGTACTTC. This gives the protein CASSDPGTSGNIQYF.

This sequence joins TRBV7-9 and TRBJ1-2, with D perhaps TRBD1 (6 bases). CDR3 length: 13 residues. The V end was cut by 2 bases, the J end by 7 bases, with 11 bases between. Germline CDR1 reads SEHNR; CDR2 reads FQNEAQ (reference sequence). The CDR3 DNA follows: TGTGCCAGCAGCTTACAGGGGACGCTTGGCTACACCTTC. Protein sequence: CASSLQGTLGYTF.